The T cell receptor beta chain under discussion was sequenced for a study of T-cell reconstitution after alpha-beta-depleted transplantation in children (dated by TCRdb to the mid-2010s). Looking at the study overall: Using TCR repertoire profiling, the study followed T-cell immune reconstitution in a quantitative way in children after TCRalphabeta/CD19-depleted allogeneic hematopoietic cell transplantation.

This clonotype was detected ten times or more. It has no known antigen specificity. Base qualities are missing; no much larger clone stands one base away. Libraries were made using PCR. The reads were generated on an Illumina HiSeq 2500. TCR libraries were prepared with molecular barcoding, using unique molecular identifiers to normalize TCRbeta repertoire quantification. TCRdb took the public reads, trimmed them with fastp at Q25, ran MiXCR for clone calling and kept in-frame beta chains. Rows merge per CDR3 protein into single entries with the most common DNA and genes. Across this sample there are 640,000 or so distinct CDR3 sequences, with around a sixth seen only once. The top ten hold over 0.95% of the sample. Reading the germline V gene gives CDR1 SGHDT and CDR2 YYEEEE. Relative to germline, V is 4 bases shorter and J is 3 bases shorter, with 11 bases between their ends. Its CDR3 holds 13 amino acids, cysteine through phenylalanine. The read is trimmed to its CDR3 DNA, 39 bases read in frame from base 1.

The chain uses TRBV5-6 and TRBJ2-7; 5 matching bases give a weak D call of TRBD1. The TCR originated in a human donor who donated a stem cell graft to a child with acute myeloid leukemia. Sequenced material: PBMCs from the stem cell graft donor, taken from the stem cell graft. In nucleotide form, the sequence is TGTGCCAGCAGCGACAGTACTCACTACGAGCAGTACTTC. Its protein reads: CASSDSTHYEQYF. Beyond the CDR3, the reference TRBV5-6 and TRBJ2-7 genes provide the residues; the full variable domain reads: DAGVTQSPTHLIKTRGQQVTLRCSPKSGHDTVSWYQQALGQGPQFIFQYYEEEERQRGNFPDRFSGHQFPNYSSELNVNALLLGDSALYLCASSDSTHYEQYFGPGTRLTVT.